This T cell receptor (beta chain) was retrieved from a study of response to subunit inactivated influenza vaccine. The CDR3 extends over 16 amino acids. Germline CDR1 is SGHDT and CDR2 is YYEEEE. Trimming removed 4 bases from V and 5 bases from J, with 21 bases in between. A single record per CDR3 protein comes from TCRdb applying MiXCR to the RT-PCR reads. The table includes about 540,000 distinct CDR3 sequences, less than 25% detected once. This sample was also put to use in a study of T cells expressing NK-cell markers. That study adds: The cDNA for TCR beta came from 5'RACE template switching with UMIs. The TCR beta repertoires were obtained from sorted CD3+CD56+NKG2C+, CD3+CD56+NKG2C- and CD3+CD56-NKG2C+ T cells. Uncertainty persisted over the HCMV specificity of expanded NKG2C+ T cell clones.

V usage is TRBV5-6 and J usage is TRBJ2-5; maybe TRBD2 (6 bases). The TCR comes from a man aged 45-65 years who received an inactivated influenza vaccine. The material sequenced was CD4+ T cells sorted from PBMCs, taken about 13 days after vaccination. CDR3 nucleotides: TGTGCCAGCAGCCCCTTGGTTCGGGGGACCCACGAGACCCAGTACTTC. The encoded protein is CASSPLVRGTHETQYF.